This passage covers 16 T cell receptor beta chains from one sample sequenced in a study of vaccination and CD4 T cells after COVID-19 (dated by TCRdb to between 2021 and 2023). Their antigen targets remain unknown. The library was made by PCR. Sequencing instrument: Illumina iSeq 100. TCR sequencing of DNA from cultured CD4+ T cells used the Oncomine TCR Beta short-read assay at the Johns Hopkins FTIC core. TCRdb passed the public sequencing reads through fastp at Q25 and MiXCR, retaining productive beta sequences. Each CDR3 protein appears once, grouped with its most common genes and DNA. Present in this sample are around 20,000 distinct CDR3 sequences, roughly 29% of which were seen just once. Jointly, the top ten make up approximately 11% of the sample. The treatment or condition label for this specimen denotes: roughly ten-day PBMC culture with coronavirus spike peptide pools or control peptides (ViraFEST assay).

The sample consisted of cultured CD4+ T cells from blood. The receptor set was obtained from a human donor with COVID-19.

The chain combines TRBV20-1 with TRBJ1-2; TRBD1 aligns across 7 bases. This CDR3 spans 14 amino acids. Per germline, CDR1 DFQATT and CDR2 SNEGSKA (reference sequence). V was clipped by 1 base and J by 4 bases; unmatched bases: 6. The chain's CDR3 is CSARVGGTVYGYTF. CDR3 nucleotide sequence: TGCAGTGCTAGAGTAGGGGGGACAGTCTATGGCTACACCTTC.

This clonotype was detected a few times. The V call is TRBV7-2, the J call TRBJ2-1; D uncertain. The germline gives CDR1 SGHTA, CDR2 FQGNSA. Between the trimmed V and J ends, which lost 3 bases and 8 bases, there was a span of 11 bases. This CDR3 has 13 amino acids. The CDR3 protein is CASSFIRRHEQFF. The CDR3 bases are TGTGCCAGCAGCTTCATTCGGCGACATGAGCAGTTCTTC. Full variable domain (rest looked up from reference TRBV7-2 and TRBJ2-1): GAGVSQSPSNKVTEKGKDVELRCDPISGHTALYWYRQSLGQGLEFLIYFQGNSAPDKSGLPSDRFSAERTGGSVSTLTIQRTQQEDSAVYLCASSFIRRHEQFFGPGTRLTVL.

The V call is TRBV9, the J call TRBJ1-2; no clear D. There are 14 residues in the CDR3. Germline V lookup: CDR1 SGDLS, CDR2 YYNGEE. The ends were cut back, 0 bases at V and 4 bases at J, with 10 bases in the middle. CDR3 residues: CASSVGSASYGYTF. The CDR3 coding sequence is TGTGCCAGCAGCGTAGGGAGCGCGAGCTATGGCTACACCTTC.

This clonotype counts as medium-sized (0.01 to 0.1%). The genes are TRBV2 and TRBJ1-2; TRBD1 matches 9 bases. In germline, CDR1 is SNHLY, CDR2 FYNNEI. This CDR3 contains 13 residues. Germline trimming cut 8 bases from V and 1 base from J; bases unmatched to any gene: 2. The CDR3 DNA reads TGTGCCAGCCGGGACAGGGTTAACTATGGCTACACCTTC. Residues: CASRDRVNYGYTF.

V and J are TRBV4-2 and TRBJ1-2, with 7 positions matching TRBD1. CDR3 size: 15 residues. The germline CDR1 and CDR2 sequences are LGHNA and YNFKEQ. J was trimmed by 7 bases and V by 0 bases; bases with no gene match: 8. The CDR3 nucleotides read TGTGCCAGCAGCCAAGATCTCGGGCAGGGGGGTGGCTACACCTTC. This gives the protein CASSQDLGQGGGYTF.

This clonotype was detected a few times. An end of the junction does not agree with germline; a read error may underlie this. The CDR3 sequence: CVSSLQGANTEAFF. In DNA, the CDR3 is TGTGTCAGCAGCTTACAGGGGGCGAACACTGAAGCTTTCTTT. The chain employs TRBV11-3 and TRBJ1-1; 9 nucleotides match TRBD1. The germline V gene encodes CDR1 SGHNT and CDR2 YENEEA. The CDR3 sequence is 14 residues long.

Relative to its sample, this clonotype is medium-sized. The chain is built from TRBV7-2 and TRBJ2-3, with a possible D match to TRBD2 (6 bases). The CDR3 loop spans 14 amino acids. The germline V gene encodes CDR1 SGHTA and CDR2 FQGNSA. This CDR3 reads CGSRLAPSTDTQYF. The CDR3 bases are TGTGGAAGCAGGCTAGCGCCTAGCACAGATACGCAGTATTTT.

In the case of this clonotype: One end of the junction fails to match germline, which may point to a read error. The V and J genes are TRBV7-9 and TRBJ2-7; 9 bases map to TRBD1. Germline V gene lookup returns CDR1 SEHNR and CDR2 FQNEAQ (reference sequence). CDR3 length: 12 amino acids. In nucleotides, the CDR3 is TGTGCCAGCAGCTCCGGGACAGGGCCCACCCTCTTC. Amino acid sequence: CASSSGTGPTLF.

This clonotype was picked up a small number of times. V gene TRBV12-3 or TRBV12-4 combines with J gene TRBJ1-2; TRBD1 matches at 8 bases. The CDR3 runs to 16 residues. Trimming took 5 bases from V and 2 from J; bases not matched to a gene: 10. In DNA form, the CDR3 reads TGTGCCAGCAGTCCGAGGACAGGGTTTTCGAACTATGGCTACACCTTC. Translation: CASSPRTGFSNYGYTF.

CDR3 coding DNA: TGCGCCAGCAGCTCAATCGGACAGGCTCCTAATTCACCCCTCCACTTT. The encoded protein is CASSSIGQAPNSPLHF. V and J are TRBV5-1 and TRBJ1-6, with 7 positions matching TRBD1. CDR1 is SGHRS and CDR2 is YFSETQ in the germline V gene. CDR3 length: 16 amino acids. V shed 3 bases and J 6 bases; nucleotides not matched to a gene: 9.

The J gene is TRBJ1-1, the V gene TRBV20-1, with unresolved D. Per germline, CDR1 DFQATT and CDR2 SNEGSKA (reference sequence). V was shortened by 8 bases and J by 2 bases, with 15 bases between the two germline ends. The CDR3 is 13 residues long. This CDR3 reads CSTFSRGNTEAFF. For the CDR3, the DNA is TGCAGTACATTCTCGCGGGGTAACACTGAAGCTTTCTTT.

This clonotype was found a few times. The chain carries TRBV14 and TRBJ1-2; D uncertain. V was cut by 6 bases and J by 0 bases, with 17 bases left in between. The CDR3 sequence is 16 residues long. CDR1 and CDR2 (germline): SGHDN, FVKESK. The CDR3 DNA is TGTGCCAGCAGAACGACCCGACCGGGAACTAACTATGGCTACACCTTC. Translating it yields CASRTTRPGTNYGYTF.

About this clonotype itself: A read error is likely, as this CDR3 ends without the conserved phenylalanine or tryptophan. The rearrangement joins TRBV28 to TRBJ1-2; D gene ambiguous. CDR3 size: 12 residues. Germline CDR1 MDHEN, CDR2 SYDVKM. With 8 bases removed from V and 4 bases from J, the gap between germline ends came to 11 bases. This chain's CDR3 is CASEVGSYGYTL. The CDR3 DNA reads TGTGCCAGCGAGGTGGGTAGCTATGGCTACACCCTC.

This clonotype was detected only a few times. The J gene is TRBJ1-5, the V gene TRBV7-2, with 7 bases that match TRBD1. Germline CDR1 is SGHTA and CDR2 is FQGNSA. V lost 4 bases and J lost 6; bases outside the gene matches: 6. The CDR3 spans 14 residues. CDR3 nucleotides: TGTGCCAGCAGCTCACGACAGGGCTCTCAGCCCCAGCATTTT. Its translation: CASSSRQGSQPQHF.

By share, this clonotype ranks as medium-sized (0.01 to 0.1%). The genes are TRBV20-1 and TRBJ1-5; TRBD1 aligns across 9 bases. Germline V gene sequence: CDR1 DFQATT, CDR2 SNEGSKA (reference sequence). CDR3 length: 15 amino acids. Trimming cost V 4 bases and J 4 bases; bases outside gene matches: 8. Written as DNA, the CDR3 is TGCAGTGCTAAGAGAGTGGGACAGGGTAATCAGCCCCAGCATTTT. Its translation: CSAKRVGQGNQPQHF.

Judged by abundance, this clonotype is medium-sized. The J gene is TRBJ1-1, the V gene TRBV20-1; maybe TRBD1 (5 bases). V dropped 3 bases and J dropped 4 bases, with 12 bases sitting between them. The CDR3 length is 13 residues. Per germline, CDR1 DFQATT and CDR2 SNEGSKA (reference sequence). The CDR3 protein is CSASSGVVTEAFF. Written as DNA, the CDR3 is TGCAGTGCTAGTTCGGGGGTCGTCACTGAAGCTTTCTTT.